This TCR beta chain was obtained from a study of graft-versus-host responses after intestinal transplantation. For this clone: The antigen remains unidentified.

Sequenced by immunoSEQ multiplex PCR; TCRdb stores in-frame clones only, minus some. The sample carries over 75,000 clones, about 89% recorded once. Trimming took off 3 bases at V and 0 bases at J, with 6 bases between the two ends. Germline values: CDR1 MNHNS, CDR2 SASEGT. The CDR3 extends over 13 amino acids. The V call is TRBV6-1, the J call TRBJ2-7, with D tentatively TRBD2 (5 bases). This sample comprised unstimulated CD4+ T cells sorted from spleen or lymph node cells, obtained before intestinal transplant. The sequence was collected from a human donor who received an intestinal transplant. The CDR3 coding sequence is TGTGCCAGCAGTGACGGGAACTCCTACGAGCAGTACTTC. This gives the protein CASSDGNSYEQYF.